This TCR beta chain was retrieved from a study of Ad26.COV2.S vaccination and SARS-CoV-2 variants (dated by TCRdb to the early 2020s). In the study overall: TCRbeta repertoire sequencing was used to assess the specificity and breadth of SARS-CoV-2-reactive T cell receptors after Ad26.COV2.S vaccination. A total of roughly 30 samples were included in the TCR-sequenced set, comprising 19 Ad26.COV2.S vaccine recipients, 5 placebo recipients and 8 SARS-CoV-2 convalescent individuals.

The sample's time point, from its label and the paper: individuals recovered from natural SARS-CoV-2 infection. From a lookup of the germline V gene, CDR1 and CDR2 are SGHRS and YFSETQ. The CDR3, cysteine through phenylalanine, is 14 amino acids long. The retained sequence is limited to the CDR3, 42 bases, with the frame set at the first base. V is shortened by 6 bases, J by 2 bases, and the region joining them spans 12 bases. The immunoSEQ Assay was used to sequence TCRbeta CDR3 regions. After extraction, genomic DNA underwent amplification by bias-controlled multiplex PCR, followed by high-throughput sequencing. The paper's data handling went like this. Collapsing and filtering of sequences were performed to quantify the absolute abundance of each unique TCRbeta CDR3 region. T cell fraction was estimated by normalizing TCRbeta template counts to usable DNA, which was measured by amplifying reference genes present in all nucleated cells. Repertoire TCRs were annotated as SARS-CoV-2-specific when V gene, CDR3 amino acid sequence and J gene were exactly matched to a known reactive TCR set. The reference SARS-CoV-2 TCR set was obtained from MIRA and was filtered for enrichment in COVID-19-positive ImmuneCODE repertoires, whereby public or cross-reactive TCRs were removed. Using the MIRA antigens, annotated TCRs were further analysed by specific ORF or by position within an ORF. Breadth was defined as the number of annotated unique rearrangements divided by the total number of unique productive rearrangements, and depth was defined as the summed frequency of the annotated unique rearrangements. Group comparisons of TCR breadth used two-sided Wilcoxon rank-sum tests. TCRdb provides this immuneACCESS table in a form limited to in-frame rearrangements. Some clones are lacking; in checked studies, under half of them reflect an unresolved V gene, and why the rest are absent is not known. V and J calls and clone size are those listed in that table; D and trimming were worked out from the DNA. This sample gives fewer than 50,000 clones in total; roughly 80% of them show up just once. Around half of the sample rests with the top ten.

General conclusions and limits of the study: After vaccination, substantial breadth of spike-specific CD8+ and CD4+ T cell responses was reported. The authors noted that the TCR breadth and depth analyses may have underestimated total T cell responses. Non-spike TCR breadth was comparable between vaccine and placebo recipients, consistent with the vaccine containing only spike. Higher spike-specific TCR breadth was observed in Ad26.COV2.S recipients than in placebo recipients (P = 0.0014).

As to this clone: What antigen it recognizes has not been identified. Nothing much larger sits one base from this clone, and base qualities are not available.

This receptor chain uses TRBV5-1 and TRBJ1-3; TRBD1 might be the D gene, on 6 matching bases. The sequencing here drew on peripheral blood, taken after recovery from COVID-19. This sequence was found in a human donor who had recovered from COVID-19. The CDR3 reads CASTQGGAGNTIYF. The DNA sequence is given as TGCGCCAGCACCCAAGGGGGGGCTGGAAACACCATATATTTT.